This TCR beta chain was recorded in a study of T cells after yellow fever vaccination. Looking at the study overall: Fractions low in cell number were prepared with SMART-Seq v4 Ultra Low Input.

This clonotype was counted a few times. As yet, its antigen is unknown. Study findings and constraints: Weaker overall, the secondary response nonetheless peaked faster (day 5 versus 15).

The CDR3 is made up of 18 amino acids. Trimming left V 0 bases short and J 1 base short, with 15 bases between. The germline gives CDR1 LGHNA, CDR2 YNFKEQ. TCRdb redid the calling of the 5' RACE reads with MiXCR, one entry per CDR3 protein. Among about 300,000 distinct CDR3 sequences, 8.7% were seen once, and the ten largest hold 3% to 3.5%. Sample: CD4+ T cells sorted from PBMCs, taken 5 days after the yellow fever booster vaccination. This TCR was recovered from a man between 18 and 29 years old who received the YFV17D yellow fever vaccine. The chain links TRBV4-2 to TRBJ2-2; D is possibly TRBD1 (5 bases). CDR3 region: CASSQDAAGQGNTGELFF. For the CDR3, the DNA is TGTGCCAGCAGCCAAGACGCCGCTGGCCAGGGGAACACCGGGGAGCTGTTTTTT.